These 13 T cell receptor beta chains were sequenced from one sample in a study of radiotherapy plus CTLA-4 blockade in lung cancer. TCRdb's table, derived via immunoSEQ multiplex PCR, lists solely in-frame clones and lacks some. The data contain approximately 77,000 clones, over 70% of them singletons. The material was peripheral blood, obtained from a patient treated with radiotherapy plus ipilimumab. These receptors were collected from a human donor with non-small cell lung cancer whose response to radiotherapy plus ipilimumab could not be evaluated. Some clones in this sample may be carry-over from other donors' samples.

V gene TRBV5-4 combines with J gene TRBJ2-3; TRBD1 matches 7 bases. CDR1 is SGHNT, CDR2 YYREEE, per germline (reference sequence). The V and J ends lost 5 bases and 2 bases, in that order; junction bases with no gene match: 5. The CDR3 totals 14 residues. The DNA of the CDR3 is TGTGCCAGCAGATTTGGACAGGACACAGATACGCAGTATTTT. Translated: CASRFGQDTDTQYF.

The V call is TRBV19, the J call TRBJ2-5, with TRBD1 matching over 9 bases. V lost 3 bases and J lost 5; bases outside the gene matches: 4. The CDR3 has 14 residues. CDR1 LNHDA and CDR2 SQIVND come from the germline V gene (reference sequence). CDR3 residues: CASSITGGSETQYF. The CDR3 nucleotides are TGTGCCAGTAGTATTACAGGGGGCTCTGAGACCCAGTACTTC.

The table lists this clone with a count of one. V is TRBV27 and J is TRBJ1-1; no definite D call. Trimming took 5 bases from V and 2 from J, leaving 9 bases between them. CDR1 and CDR2 from the germline V gene are MNHEY and SMNVEV (reference sequence). This CDR3 is built from 13 residues. CDR3 nucleotides: TGTGCCAGCAGTCAAACAGATAACACTGAAGCTTTCTTT. This codes for CASSQTDNTEAFF.

The table lists this clone with a few counts. This chain joins TRBV15 and TRBJ1-5, with 9 bases identical to TRBD1. Trimming at V came to 0 bases and at J to 5 bases, leaving 2 bases not matched to a gene. Germline V CDR1 and CDR2: LNHNV, YYDKDF (reference sequence). The CDR3 contains 15 residues. CDR3 region: CATSRDRTGDQPQHF. As DNA, the CDR3 is TGTGCCACCAGCAGAGATAGGACAGGGGATCAGCCCCAGCATTTT.

The chain couples TRBV19 to TRBJ2-4; 8 bases fit TRBD2. V lost 9 bases to trimming and J lost 0 bases; unmatched junction nucleotides: 22. The germline CDR1 and CDR2 sequences are LNHDA and SQIVND (reference sequence). The CDR3 is made up of 20 amino acids. The chain's CDR3 is CARNPLRILAGPPAKNIQYF. In nucleotides, the CDR3 is TGTGCCAGGAACCCCCTGAGAATATTAGCGGGGCCCCCAGCCAAAAACATTCAGTACTTC.

This clone was counted once. The V and J genes are TRBV4-1 and TRBJ1-5; 8 bases agree with TRBD1. The germline V gene has CDR1 MGHRA and CDR2 YSYEKL. This CDR3 is built from 14 residues. V was pared by 0 bases and J by 10 bases, with 5 bases of the junction left unmatched. The CDR3 here is CASSQDTGGRPQHF. The CDR3 DNA is TGCGCCAGCAGCCAAGACACAGGGGGTCGCCCCCAGCATTTT.

The J gene is TRBJ1-2, the V gene TRBV15; a possible D gene is TRBD1 (6 bases). Germline loops: CDR1 LNHNV, CDR2 YYDKDF (reference sequence). V was clipped by 5 bases and J by 4 bases, with 17 bases between them. The CDR3 length is 15 residues. The CDR3 sequence is CATSSGHDPVYGYTF. The CDR3 DNA follows: TGTGCCACCAGCTCGGGACACGACCCTGTCTATGGCTACACCTTC.

The genes are TRBV5-1 and TRBJ1-2, with a weak D call TRBD1 (5 bases). The germline CDR1 and CDR2 sequences are SGHRS and YFSETQ. The V end lost 3 bases, the J end lost 0 bases, and 9 bases lay between the germline ends. The CDR3 has 14 residues. CDR3 nucleotide sequence: TGCGCCAGCAGCTCGGAGGGGTCTAACTATGGCTACACCTTC. This encodes CASSSEGSNYGYTF. Drawing the rest from reference TRBV5-1 and TRBJ1-2, the complete variable domain is KAGVTQTPRYLIKTRGQQVTLSCSPISGHRSVSWYQQTPGQGLQFLFEYFSETQRNKGNFPGRFSGRQFSNSRSEMNVSTLELGDSALYLCASSSEGSNYGYTFGSGTRLTVV.

The chain carries TRBV15 and TRBJ1-2; D is unresolved. Trimming took off 0 bases at V and 3 bases at J, with 8 bases between the two ends. The CDR3 runs to 14 residues. In germline, CDR1 is LNHNV, CDR2 YYDKDF (reference sequence). CDR3: CATSRDLADYGYTF. CDR3 coding DNA: TGTGCCACCAGCAGAGATCTGGCGGACTATGGCTACACCTTC.

The chain links TRBV19 to TRBJ2-1; TRBD2 matches at 9 bases. The CDR3 is 15 amino acids. V shed 5 bases and J 7 bases; nucleotides not matched to a gene: 9. Germline V gene lookup returns CDR1 LNHDA and CDR2 SQIVND (reference sequence). The CDR3 nucleotides are TGTGCCAGTAGTCCTAGGGCGGGGGGGCGGAATGAGCAGTTCTTC. Translation gives CASSPRAGGRNEQFF.

V gene TRBV6-1 combines with J gene TRBJ2-7, with 13 bases identical to TRBD2. Germline trimming cut 3 bases from V and 5 bases from J; bases unmatched to any gene: 7. The germline V gene encodes CDR1 MNHNS and CDR2 SASEGT. The CDR3 is made up of 16 amino acids. CDR3 DNA: TGTGCCAGCAGTGAGGCCACTAGCGGGGGGGCGCACGAGCAGTACTTC. Amino acid sequence: CASSEATSGGAHEQYF.

The sample holds a few counts of this clone. J is TRBJ1-1 and V is TRBV7-2; 7 bases match TRBD1. V lost 1 base, J lost 10 bases, and 9 bases stayed unmatched. Germline loops: CDR1 SGHTA, CDR2 FQGNSA. This CDR3 has 14 residues. Here the CDR3 DNA reads TGTGCCAGCAGCTTAGGAGGCAGGGGGTTTATAGCTTTCTTT. Its protein product is CASSLGGRGFIAFF.

The V and J genes are TRBV9 and TRBJ2-1; 8 bases agree with TRBD1. The germline V gene encodes CDR1 SGDLS and CDR2 YYNGEE. CDR3 length: 15 amino acids. Trimming took 0 bases from V and 2 from J; bases not matched to a gene: 1. This CDR3 is CASSVEQGAYNEQFF. The CDR3, as DNA: TGTGCCAGCAGCGTAGAACAGGGGGCCTACAATGAGCAGTTCTTC. Based on the CDR3 plus reference TRBV9 and TRBJ2-1, the full variable domain is DSGVTQTPKHLITATGQRVTLRCSPRSGDLSVYWYQQSLDQGLQFLIQYYNGEERAKGNILERFSAQQFPDLHSELNLSSLELGDSALYFCASSVEQGAYNEQFFGPGTRLTVL.